The rows below give T cell receptor beta chains drawn from one sample of a study of T cell repertoires in cytomegalovirus infection. TCRdb analysed the reads with MiXCR anew, one entry per CDR3 protein. The data contain roughly 920,000 distinct CDR3 sequences, approximately 31% of them singletons. These receptors are not linked to any known antigen. The sequencing here drew on cultured CD8+ T cells from PBMCs, taken from culture after CMV antigen stimulation. The source of these receptors is a human donor in good health (CMV status not recorded). Some clones in this sample may be carry-over from other donors' samples. Each CDR3 is given with its conserved first and last residue. D genes are given only for firm matches. For some rows the clone size is stated as once, few or many, or as a class when expanded; others skip it.

D gene	V gene	J gene	clone size	CDR3 DNA	CDR3 protein
TRBD1	TRBV27	TRBJ1-5	-	TGTGCCAGCAGTCCCTCCGACAGGGTGGGCCAGCCCCAGCATTTT	CASSPSDRVGQPQHF
-	TRBV7-6	TRBJ2-6	few	TGTGCCAGCAGCTTAGCGCCAGGCAGCTCTGGGGCCAACGTCCTGACTTTC	CASSLAPGSSGANVLTF
-	TRBV10-3	TRBJ1-2	-	TGTGCCATCAGTGAGGGTGGCTACACCTTC	CAISEGGYTF
-	TRBV28	TRBJ2-5	-	TGTGCCAGCAGGATAACAGTGTACCAAGAGACCCAGTACTTC	CASRITVYQETQYF
-	TRBV7-6	TRBJ2-3	many	TGTGCCAGCAGTCCCCCCCTCACAGATACGCAGTATTTT	CASSPPLTDTQYF
TRBD2	TRBV7-8	TRBJ2-1	few	TGTGCCAGCAGCTTAGGCCCGCGGGGGTACCTAAATGAGCAGTTCTTC	CASSLGPRGYLNEQFF
-	TRBV19	TRBJ1-5	-	TGTGCCAGCAGAACGGGACACCTAACCAATCAGCCCCAGCATTTT	CASRTGHLTNQPQHF
-	TRBV7-3	TRBJ1-2	few	TGTGCCAGCAGCTATGGGTCTAAGAATGGCTACACCTTC	CASSYGSKNGYTF
-	TRBV11-2	TRBJ1-5	few	TGTGCCAGCAGCCATACCGCCGGGCCGCTTTGGCCCCAGCATTTT	CASSHTAGPLWPQHF
TRBD1	TRBV27	TRBJ2-7	few	TGTGCCACGTCTACCCTCGGGACAGGGAACTACGAGCAGTACTTC	CATSTLGTGNYEQYF
-	TRBV7-8	TRBJ1-5	-	TGTGCCAGCAGCCGTGGGCCGGGGGCGCGTCAGCCCCAGCATTTT	CASSRGPGARQPQHF
-	TRBV7-3	TRBJ2-1	few	TGTGCCAGCAGCTTCTTCGGGAGCGGTGGTGAGCAGTTCTTC	CASSFFGSGGEQFF
-	TRBV12-3/TRBV12-4	TRBJ1-6	-	TGTGCCAGCAGTTTAGAGGGGACTGTCTATAATTCACCCCTCCACTTT	CASSLEGTVYNSPLHF
-	TRBV27	TRBJ2-1	few	TGTGCCAGCAGTCTCTCCCCGGCCAGCTCCTACAATGAGCAGTTCTTC	CASSLSPASSYNEQFF
TRBD1	TRBV7-9	TRBJ1-2	-	TGTGCCAGCAGCTTAGCGCGGACAGGCACTAACTATGGCTACACCTTC	CASSLARTGTNYGYTF
-	TRBV7-8	TRBJ2-5	few	TGTGCCAGCAGCCCCGTCGACAACCAAGAGACCCAGTACTTC	CASSPVDNQETQYF
TRBD1	TRBV6-8	TRBJ1-1	few	TGTGCCAGCAGTTACTCGAGCGGCAGGGGGCCCGACACTGAAGCTTTCTTT	CASSYSSGRGPDTEAFF
TRBD1	TRBV6-5	TRBJ1-2	-	TGTGCCAGCAGTTACACAGGGGTGGATGGCTACACCTTC	CASSYTGVDGYTF
TRBD1	TRBV19	TRBJ2-2	-	TGTGCCACCGAAGGGACAGGGGGGGCCGGGGAGCTGTTTTTT	CATEGTGGAGELFF
TRBD1	TRBV20-1	TRBJ1-2	-	TGCAGTGCTAGACCTCAGGGGGAGATCTATGGCTACACCTTC	CSARPQGEIYGYTF
TRBD1	TRBV10-3	TRBJ1-5	few	TGTGCCATCAGTGCAAGGACAGGGACAAATCAGCCCCAGCATTTT	CAISARTGTNQPQHF
-	TRBV7-6	TRBJ2-2	many	TGTGCCAGCAGCTTAGGGCGAAACACCGGGGAGCTGTTTTTT	CASSLGRNTGELFF
-	TRBV20-1	TRBJ1-5	-	TGCAGTGCTAGGTCTGATGCTCATCAGCCCCAGCATTTT	CSARSDAHQPQHF
-	TRBV7-9	TRBJ2-2	few	TGTGCCAGCAGCGCCAGCGGTTTAATAGCGCATCCGAACACCGGGGAGCTGTTTTTT	CASSASGLIAHPNTGELFF
-	TRBV4-1	TRBJ2-7	-	TGCGCCAGCAGCCAGGTGGTCCTGACAACCTACGAGCAGTACTTC	CASSQVVLTTYEQYF
-	TRBV10-2	TRBJ2-5	-	TGCGCCAGCAGAACGAATACAGGGCATGAGACCCAGTACTTC	CASRTNTGHETQYF
TRBD2	TRBV7-6	TRBJ2-3	-	TGTGCCAACAGCTTAGGAGCGCGGGGGGGGGATACGCAGTATTTT	CANSLGARGGDTQYF
-	TRBV11-2	TRBJ2-1	-	TGTGCCAGCAGCTCGACAGAGCAGACCTACAATGAGCAGTTCTTC	CASSSTEQTYNEQFF
-	TRBV28	TRBJ2-1	-	TGTGCCAGCAGTTTACAACTACAAAGTACAGGGAGCGAGCAGTTCTTC	CASSLQLQSTGSEQFF
-	TRBV2	TRBJ1-1	-	TGTGCCAGCAGTAGGCCTATAAAGAGCGAAGCTTTCTTT	CASSRPIKSEAFF
TRBD1	TRBV6-1	TRBJ1-4	-	TGTGCCAGCAGCGGGGGACAGAAAAATGAAAAACTGTTTTTT	CASSGGQKNEKLFF
-	TRBV4-1	TRBJ1-1	few	TGCGCCAGCAGCCAAGATAATCGGGGGATGGACACTGAAGCTTTCTTT	CASSQDNRGMDTEAFF
TRBD1	TRBV14	TRBJ2-5	-	TGTGCCAGCAGCCAAGAGAAGGATGGACAGGGATCCGCAAGCAGCTTAGAGACCCAGTACTTC	CASSQEKDGQGSASSLETQYF
-	TRBV4-1	TRBJ2-1	few	TGCGCCAGCAGTCGCTCCTTAGATGAGCAGTTCTTC	CASSRSLDEQFF
-	TRBV19	TRBJ2-1	-	TGTGCCAGTAGTATATCAGGGGCCTACAATGAGCAGTTCTTC	CASSISGAYNEQFF
-	TRBV7-2	TRBJ2-1	-	TGTGCCAGCAACCCCGGATGGAAAGATGAGCAGTTCTTC	CASNPGWKDEQFF
-	TRBV28	TRBJ2-3	-	TGTGCCAGCAGTTCCTACAAGGCTAGCACAGATACGCAGTATTTT	CASSSYKASTDTQYF
-	TRBV6-6	TRBJ1-2	few	TGTGCCAGCAGTAGCTTGTTGCAGTCTTCCTATGGCTACACCTTC	CASSSLLQSSYGYTF
-	TRBV4-1	TRBJ2-1	few	TGCGCCAGCACCCACCGCACAGAAGGCTCCTACAATGAGCAGTTCTTC	CASTHRTEGSYNEQFF
TRBD2	TRBV6-1	TRBJ2-2	-	TGTGCCAGCAGTAAACTAGCGGGGAGACGCACCGGGGAGCTGTTTTTT	CASSKLAGRRTGELFF
-	TRBV28	TRBJ1-2	-	TGTGCCAGCACTCCTTCCTTGAGCGCGACCTATGGCTACACCTTC	CASTPSLSATYGYTF
-	TRBV7-2	TRBJ1-2	many	TGTGCCAGCAGCTTCTCTCTTAATAGGTGGGACCTGGAAGGCTACACCTTC	CASSFSLNRWDLEGYTF
TRBD2	TRBV5-3	TRBJ2-2	-	TGTGCCAGCAGCTACGGACTAGCGGAGTACACCGGGGAGCTGTTTTTT	CASSYGLAEYTGELFF
-	TRBV29-1	TRBJ2-5	-	TGCAGCGTTGAAATCGGCAGGGTAGCAGAGACCCAGTACTTC	CSVEIGRVAETQYF
-	TRBV19	TRBJ1-1	-	TGTGCCAGTAGTATGGGATGGGATTTGAACACTGAAGCTTTCTTT	CASSMGWDLNTEAFF